Below, 11 T cell receptor beta chains from the same sample are listed, as sequenced in a study of breast tumors, draining lymph nodes, adjacent tissues (dated by TCRdb to about 2016). Receptor amplification or capture employed multiplex PCR. Sequencing took place on an Illumina HiSeq 2000. TCRdb trimmed public reads at Q25 via fastp, called clones via MiXCR and kept in-frame beta chains. Every CDR3 protein is listed once, alongside the most common genes and DNA of its rows. The sample table shows around 130,000 distinct CDR3 sequences, and less than 20% are seen once. The ten largest clones capture roughly 3.5% of the sample. The lymph node samples were taken from the axillary draining lymph nodes of breast cancer patients. Material: axillary lymph node tissue. The receptors originated from a female donor with breast cancer. Some clones in this sample may be carry-over from other donors' samples.

This clonotype was counted many times. This chain uses TRBV14 with TRBJ2-3; D possibly corresponds to TRBD1 (6 bases). The CDR3 length is 14 residues. V lost 4 bases and J lost 5, with 13 bases in between. Germline CDR1 reads SGHDN; CDR2 reads FVKESK. CDR3 loop: CASSRNPGVDTQYF. CDR3 DNA: TGTGCCAGCAGCCGTAACCCAGGGGTAGATACGCAGTATTTT.

Comments on this clonotype: This may come from a read error, since a much larger clone is one base off. The genes are TRBV10-3 and TRBJ2-5, with TRBD2 matching 11 bases. Germline-derived CDR1 and CDR2 are ENHRY and SYGVKD. V shed 7 bases, J shed 7 bases, and the junction held 8 bases outside the gene matches. The CDR3 has 14 residues. The CDR3 coding sequence is TGTGCCATCAATAGCGGGGGGGCGGGGGGGACCCAGTACTTC. Its translation is CAINSGGAGGTQYF.

This clonotype was counted at least ten times. The chain uses TRBV5-1 and TRBJ2-7; D uncertain. This CDR3 region has 14 residues. V lost 7 bases to trimming and J lost 0 bases, with 14 bases between them. CDR1 is SGHRS, CDR2 YFSETQ, per germline. CDR3: CASGSLVNSYEQYF. In nucleotides, the CDR3 is TGCGCCAGCGGATCCTTGGTCAACTCCTACGAGCAGTACTTC. Full variable domain (rest looked up from reference TRBV5-1 and TRBJ2-7): KAGVTQTPRYLIKTRGQQVTLSCSPISGHRSVSWYQQTPGQGLQFLFEYFSETQRNKGNFPGRFSGRQFSNSRSEMNVSTLELGDSALYLCASGSLVNSYEQYFGPGTRLTVT.

This clonotype was counted many times. The V and J genes are TRBV20-1 and TRBJ2-5; 9 bases map to TRBD1. V dropped 6 bases and J dropped 9; count of bases not matched to a gene: 5. Germline CDR1 and CDR2: DFQATT and SNEGSKA (reference sequence). The CDR3 extends over 11 amino acids. This CDR3 is CSAWDRVAQYF. Here the CDR3 DNA reads TGCAGTGCGTGGGACAGGGTGGCCCAGTACTTC.

With respect to this clonotype: At one end the junction does not follow the germline gene, possibly because of a read error. The V gene is TRBV19, the J gene TRBJ2-2, with 14 bases that match TRBD2. The length of the CDR3 is 18 residues. Per germline, CDR1 LNHDA and CDR2 SQIVND (reference sequence). The CDR3 DNA reads TGTGCCAATAGTAGGGGACTAGCGGGAGATTCGGACACCGGGGAGCTGTTTTTT. Its protein is CANSRGLAGDSDTGELFF.

This clonotype was counted at least ten times. The rearrangement uses TRBV11-1 and TRBJ2-7, with D perhaps matching TRBD2 (6 bases). Germline V gives CDR1 SGHAT, CDR2 FQDESV (reference sequence). The V end was cut by 5 bases, the J end by 2 bases, with 13 bases between. The CDR3 has 14 residues. The CDR3 protein is CASSPGLVTYEQYF. CDR3 sequence (DNA): TGTGCCAGCAGCCCGGGACTGGTGACCTACGAGCAGTACTTC.

This clonotype was seen repeatedly, ten times or more. CDR3 sequence: CASSEARRTGRAYEQYF. The CDR3 DNA reads as TGTGCCAGCAGTGAAGCCCGACGGACAGGCCGGGCCTACGAGCAGTACTTC. The rearrangement joins TRBV6-1 to TRBJ2-7; 7 nucleotides line up with TRBD1. Per the germline V gene, CDR1 is MNHNS and CDR2 is SASEGT. The length of the CDR3 is 17 residues. Trimming removed 0 bases from V and 2 bases from J; junction bases left unmatched: 10.

This clonotype has at least ten counts. V gene TRBV3-1 combines with J gene TRBJ2-2; D gene unclear. This CDR3 is built from 11 residues. V was clipped by 6 bases and J by 4 bases, with 3 bases between them. Germline V CDR1 and CDR2: LGHDT, YNNKEL (reference sequence). CDR3 nucleotides: TGTGCCAGCAGTGCCACCGGGGAGCTGTTTTTT. Encoded protein: CASSATGELFF.

This clonotype was counted between two and nine times. The genes are TRBV6-2 or TRBV6-3 and TRBJ2-2, with D perhaps given as TRBD1 or TRBD2 (6 bases each). V was clipped by 6 bases and J by 5 bases, with 19 bases between them. Germline V lookup: CDR1 MNHEY, CDR2 SVGEGT. There are 16 residues in the CDR3. CDR3 amino acids: CASSRPRGPRTGELFF. The CDR3, as DNA: TGTGCCAGCAGCCGACCTCGGGGGCCGAGAACCGGGGAGCTGTTTTTT.

In its sample, this clonotype was seen many times. The chain uses TRBV9 and TRBJ2-5, with D tentatively TRBD1 or TRBD2 (6 bases each). The V gene's germline CDR1 is SGDLS and CDR2 YYNGEE. CDR3 length: 14 amino acids. V shed 8 bases and J shed 1 base, with 15 bases lying between them. CDR3 sequence: CARPKGGSQETQYF. CDR3 coding DNA: TGTGCCAGACCGAAAGGGGGGTCCCAAGAGACCCAGTACTTC.

This clonotype was detected many times. This chain connects TRBV5-1 to TRBJ1-6, with D uncertain. Deletions cut 1 base from V and 2 bases from J, with 7 bases between. Germline assignment: CDR1 SGHRS and CDR2 YFSETQ. This CDR3 comprises 15 residues. As DNA, the CDR3 is TGCGCCAGCAGCTTGAGGGCAGCCTATAATTCACCCCTCCACTTT. Protein: CASSLRAAYNSPLHF.